This TCR beta chain emerged from a study of blood T cell repertoires in COVID-19. As for the study in general: T cells, B-cell-depleted T cells, or PBMCs supplied cDNA or gDNA.

The CDR3 has 12 amino acids. All enrollees were roughly 18 to 90 years old and from under 25 US areas. Researchers sorted participants into cohorts using their self-reported clinical history. In regard to this clone: The junction and the germline gene differ at one end; a read error may be behind it.

Sequencing used immunoSEQ multiplex PCR; TCRdb keeps in-frame clones, though not all of them. This sample has almost 400,000 clones, with roughly 88% found just once. The sequence came from a woman aged 25 to 45 with acute COVID-19. The V call is TRBV12-3 or TRBV12-4, the J call TRBJ2-2; D may be TRBD2 (5 bases). Material for sequencing was PBMCs or T cells enriched from blood (not recorded which). The CDR3 sequence is CASSRRAGKLFF. In DNA, the CDR3 is TGTGCCAGCAGTCGACGGGCCGGGAAGCTGTTTTTT.